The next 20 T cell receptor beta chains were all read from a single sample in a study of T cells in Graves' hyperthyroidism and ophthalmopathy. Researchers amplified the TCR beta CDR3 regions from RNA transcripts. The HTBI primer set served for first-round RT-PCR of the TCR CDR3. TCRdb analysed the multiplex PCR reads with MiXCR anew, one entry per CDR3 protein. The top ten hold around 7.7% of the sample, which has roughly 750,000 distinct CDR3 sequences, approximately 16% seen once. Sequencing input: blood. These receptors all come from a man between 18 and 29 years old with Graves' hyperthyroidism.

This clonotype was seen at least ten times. The CDR3 spells CASSKGQGAYEQYF. In nucleotides, the CDR3 is TGTGCCAGCAGCAAGGGACAGGGGGCCTACGAGCAGTACTTC. This sequence joins TRBV11-1 and TRBJ2-7, with TRBD1 matching over 11 bases. The germline V gene has CDR1 SGHAT and CDR2 FQDESV (reference sequence). The V segment lost 5 bases and the J segment 2 bases; nucleotides outside the gene matches: 2. The CDR3 loop spans 14 amino acids.

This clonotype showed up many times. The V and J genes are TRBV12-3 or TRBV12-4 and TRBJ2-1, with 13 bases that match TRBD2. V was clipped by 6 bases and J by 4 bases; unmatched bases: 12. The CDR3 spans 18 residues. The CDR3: CASSPWTSGSLGYNEQFF. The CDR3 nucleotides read TGTGCCAGCAGCCCTTGGACTAGCGGGAGCTTGGGGTACAATGAGCAGTTCTTC.

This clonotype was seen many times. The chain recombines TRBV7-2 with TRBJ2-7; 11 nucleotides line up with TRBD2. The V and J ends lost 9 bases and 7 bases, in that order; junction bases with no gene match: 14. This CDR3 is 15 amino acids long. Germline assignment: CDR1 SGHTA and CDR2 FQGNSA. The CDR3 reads CASTGVAGGPGEQYF. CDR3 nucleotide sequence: TGTGCCAGTACGGGGGTAGCGGGAGGGCCGGGTGAGCAGTACTTC.

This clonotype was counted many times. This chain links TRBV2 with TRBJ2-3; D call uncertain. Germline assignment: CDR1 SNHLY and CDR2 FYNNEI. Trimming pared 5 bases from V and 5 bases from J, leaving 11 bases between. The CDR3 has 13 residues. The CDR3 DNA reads TGTGCCAGCAGTCTTCTTTCAGGAGATACGCAGTATTTT. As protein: CASSLLSGDTQYF.

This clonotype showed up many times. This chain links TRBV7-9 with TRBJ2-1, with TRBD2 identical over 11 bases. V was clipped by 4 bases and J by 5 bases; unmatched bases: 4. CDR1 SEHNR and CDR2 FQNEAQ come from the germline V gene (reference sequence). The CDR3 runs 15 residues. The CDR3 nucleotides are TGTGCCAGCAGCTCATTAGCGGGAGGGGACAATGAGCAGTTCTTC. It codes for CASSSLAGGDNEQFF.

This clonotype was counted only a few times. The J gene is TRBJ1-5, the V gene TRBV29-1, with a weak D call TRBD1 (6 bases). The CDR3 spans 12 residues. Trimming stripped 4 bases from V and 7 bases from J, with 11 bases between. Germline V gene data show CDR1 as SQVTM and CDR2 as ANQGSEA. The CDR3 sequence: CSVGSGDQPQHF. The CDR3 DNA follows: TGCAGCGTTGGTTCAGGGGACCAGCCCCAGCATTTT.

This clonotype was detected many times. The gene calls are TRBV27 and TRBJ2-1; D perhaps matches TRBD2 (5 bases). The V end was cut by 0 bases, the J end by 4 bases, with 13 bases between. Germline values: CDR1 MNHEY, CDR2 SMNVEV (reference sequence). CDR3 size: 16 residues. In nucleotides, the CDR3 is TGTGCCAGCAGTTTATCGCCCGCCGGGATTTACAATGAGCAGTTCTTC. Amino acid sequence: CASSLSPAGIYNEQFF.

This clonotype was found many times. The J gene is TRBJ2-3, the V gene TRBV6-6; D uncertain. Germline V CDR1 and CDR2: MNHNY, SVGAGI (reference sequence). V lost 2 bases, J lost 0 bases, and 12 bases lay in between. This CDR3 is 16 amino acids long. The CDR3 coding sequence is TGTGCCAGCAGTTACGTGGCTGCTCCTAGCACAGATACGCAGTATTTT. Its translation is CASSYVAAPSTDTQYF.

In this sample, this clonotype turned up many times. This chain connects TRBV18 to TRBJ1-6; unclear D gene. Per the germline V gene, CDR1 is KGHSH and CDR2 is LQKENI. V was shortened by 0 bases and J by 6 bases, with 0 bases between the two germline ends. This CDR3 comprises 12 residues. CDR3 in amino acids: CASSPPNSPLHF. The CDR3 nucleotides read TGTGCCAGCTCACCACCTAATTCACCCCTCCACTTT.

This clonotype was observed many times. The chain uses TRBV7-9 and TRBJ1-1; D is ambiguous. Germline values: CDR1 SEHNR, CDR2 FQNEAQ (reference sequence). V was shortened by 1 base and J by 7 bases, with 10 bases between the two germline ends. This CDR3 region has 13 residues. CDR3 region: CASSLESSYEAFF. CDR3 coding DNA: TGTGCCAGCAGCTTAGAGTCTTCCTATGAAGCTTTCTTT. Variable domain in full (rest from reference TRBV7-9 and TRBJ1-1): DTGVSQNPRHKITKRGQNVTFRCDPISEHNRLYWYRQTLGQGPEFLTYFQNEAQLEKSRLLSDRFSAERPKGSFSTLEIQRTEQGDSAMYLCASSLESSYEAFFGQGTRLTVV.

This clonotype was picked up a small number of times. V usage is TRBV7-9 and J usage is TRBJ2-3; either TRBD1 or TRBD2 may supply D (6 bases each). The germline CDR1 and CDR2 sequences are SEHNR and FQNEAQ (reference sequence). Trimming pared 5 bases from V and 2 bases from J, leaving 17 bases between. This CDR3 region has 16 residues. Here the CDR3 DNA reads TGTGCCAGCAGCCCTACTGGGGGGCGCGACACAGATACGCAGTATTTT. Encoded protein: CASSPTGGRDTDTQYF. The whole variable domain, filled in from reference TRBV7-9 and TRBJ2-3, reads DTGVSQNPRHKITKRGQNVTFRCDPISEHNRLYWYRQTLGQGPEFLTYFQNEAQLEKSRLLSDRFSAERPKGSFSTLEIQRTEQGDSAMYLCASSPTGGRDTDTQYFGPGTRLTVL.

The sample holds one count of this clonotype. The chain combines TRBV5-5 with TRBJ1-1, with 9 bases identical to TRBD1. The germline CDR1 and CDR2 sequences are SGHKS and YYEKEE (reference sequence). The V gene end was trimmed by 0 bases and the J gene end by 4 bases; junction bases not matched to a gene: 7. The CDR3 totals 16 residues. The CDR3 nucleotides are TGTGCCAGCAGCTTGGGCACAGGGGGCGCATCCACTGAAGCTTTCTTT. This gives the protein CASSLGTGGASTEAFF.

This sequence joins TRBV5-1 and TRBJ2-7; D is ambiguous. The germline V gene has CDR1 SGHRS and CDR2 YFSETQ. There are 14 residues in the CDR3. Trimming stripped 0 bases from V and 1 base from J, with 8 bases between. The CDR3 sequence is CASSLESPSYEQYF. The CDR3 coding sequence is TGCGCCAGCAGCTTGGAGTCCCCATCCTACGAGCAGTACTTC. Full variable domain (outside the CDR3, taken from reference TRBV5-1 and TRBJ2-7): KAGVTQTPRYLIKTRGQQVTLSCSPISGHRSVSWYQQTPGQGLQFLFEYFSETQRNKGNFPGRFSGRQFSNSRSEMNVSTLELGDSALYLCASSLESPSYEQYFGPGTRLTVT.

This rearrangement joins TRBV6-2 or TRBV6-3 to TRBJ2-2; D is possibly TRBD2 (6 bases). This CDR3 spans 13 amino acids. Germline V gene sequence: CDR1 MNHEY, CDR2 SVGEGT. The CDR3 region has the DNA TGTGCGGGACTGACAGAAAACACCGGGGAGCTGTTTTTT. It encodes CAGLTENTGELFF.

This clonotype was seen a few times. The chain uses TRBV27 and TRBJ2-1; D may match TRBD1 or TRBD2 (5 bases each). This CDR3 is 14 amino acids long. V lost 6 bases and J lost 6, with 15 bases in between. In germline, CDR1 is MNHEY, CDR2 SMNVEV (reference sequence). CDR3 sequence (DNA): TGTGCCAGCAGATCATTACTAGGGGTCAATGAGCAGTTCTTC. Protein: CASRSLLGVNEQFF.

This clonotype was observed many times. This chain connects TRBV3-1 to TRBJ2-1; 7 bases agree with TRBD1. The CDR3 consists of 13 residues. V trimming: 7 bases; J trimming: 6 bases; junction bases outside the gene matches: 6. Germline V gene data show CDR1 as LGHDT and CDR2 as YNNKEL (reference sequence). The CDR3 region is CASTKGAPNEQFF. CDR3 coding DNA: TGTGCCAGCACCAAGGGGGCTCCCAATGAGCAGTTCTTC.

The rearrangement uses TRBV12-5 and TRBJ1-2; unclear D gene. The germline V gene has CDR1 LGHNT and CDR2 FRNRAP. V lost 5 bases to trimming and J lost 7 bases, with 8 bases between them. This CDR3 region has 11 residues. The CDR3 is CASGKGAGYTF. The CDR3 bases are TGTGCTAGTGGTAAGGGCGCTGGCTACACCTTC.

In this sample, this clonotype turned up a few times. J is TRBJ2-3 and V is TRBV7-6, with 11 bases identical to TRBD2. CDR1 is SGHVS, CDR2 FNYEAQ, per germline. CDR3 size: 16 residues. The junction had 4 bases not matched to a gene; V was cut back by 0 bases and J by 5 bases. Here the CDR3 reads CASSLALGLAGDTQYF. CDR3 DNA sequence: TGTGCCAGCAGCTTAGCCTTAGGACTAGCGGGAGATACGCAGTATTTT.

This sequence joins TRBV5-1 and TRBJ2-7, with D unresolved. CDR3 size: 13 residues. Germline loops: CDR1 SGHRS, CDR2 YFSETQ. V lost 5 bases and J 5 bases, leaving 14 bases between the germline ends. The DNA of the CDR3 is TGCGCCAGCAGAAGTGGTTCTTCCCACGAGCAGTACTTC. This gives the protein CASRSGSSHEQYF.

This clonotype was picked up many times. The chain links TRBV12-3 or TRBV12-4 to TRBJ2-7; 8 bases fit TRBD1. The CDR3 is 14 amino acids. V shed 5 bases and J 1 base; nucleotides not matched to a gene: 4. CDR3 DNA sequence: TGTGCCAGCAGTATAGGACAGGGATCCTACGAGCAGTACTTC. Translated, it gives CASSIGQGSYEQYF.